The 28 T cell receptor beta chains presented below share a single source sample, sequenced in a study of technical replicates of blood from several donors. Clones were sequenced by immunoSEQ multiplex PCR, and TCRdb holds only the in-frame ones, with some missing. In the table there are about 61,000 clones, 97% of which are singletons. Sequenced sample: T cells isolated from PBMCs. The receptor source for this set is a human donor in good health.

V gene TRBV6-1 combines with J gene TRBJ2-1, with TRBD2 matching over 10 bases. Germline V gene lookup returns CDR1 MNHNS and CDR2 SASEGT. V dropped 4 bases and J dropped 0; count of bases not matched to a gene: 6. The CDR3 contains 17 residues. The CDR3 spells CASSASLAGSSYNEQFF. The CDR3 nucleotides read TGTGCCAGCAGTGCATCACTAGCGGGGAGCTCCTACAATGAGCAGTTCTTC.

This chain joins TRBV11-2 and TRBJ2-7, with D perhaps TRBD1 (6 bases). The ends were cut back, 1 base at V and 4 bases at J, with 11 bases in the middle. There are 14 residues in the CDR3. Germline assignment: CDR1 SGHAT and CDR2 FQNNGV. CDR3 in amino acids: CASSLAAGAYEQYF. DNA of the CDR3: TGTGCCAGCAGCTTAGCGGCAGGGGCGTACGAGCAGTACTTC.

The chain is built from TRBV6-5 and TRBJ2-5; no clear D. With 0 bases removed from V and 3 bases from J, the gap between germline ends came to 11 bases. The CDR3 consists of 15 residues. Germline assignment: CDR1 MNHEY and CDR2 SVGAGI. CDR3 nucleotides: TGTGCCAGCAGTTACTCGATAACTAAGAAAGAGACCCAGTACTTC. Its translation: CASSYSITKKETQYF.

The chain couples TRBV4-2 to TRBJ1-5; weak D call: TRBD1 (6 bases). Germline loops: CDR1 LGHNA, CDR2 YNFKEQ. Trimming stripped 2 bases from V and 9 bases from J, with 14 bases between. The CDR3 is 14 amino acids. CDR3 loop: CASSQPGAQGPQHF. CDR3 sequence (DNA): TGTGCCAGCAGCCAACCAGGGGCGCAGGGGCCCCAGCATTTT.

This clone was detected a few times. The genes are TRBV7-9 and TRBJ1-2; 7 bases line up with TRBD1. Germline trimming cut 5 bases from V and 1 base from J; bases unmatched to any gene: 1. This CDR3 is built from 13 residues. Germline CDR1 and CDR2: SEHNR and FQNEAQ (reference sequence). For the CDR3, the DNA is TGTGCCAGCAGCCGGGACAGTAACTATGGCTACACCTTC. Its protein product is CASSRDSNYGYTF.

The rearrangement uses TRBV2 and TRBJ1-5; D is possibly TRBD1 (5 bases). The V end lost 2 bases, the J end lost 2 bases, and 7 bases lay between the germline ends. CDR1 is SNHLY and CDR2 is FYNNEI in the germline V gene. The CDR3 spans 14 residues. The CDR3 sequence: CASSEFRGNQPQHF. The CDR3 DNA is TGTGCCAGCAGTGAATTCAGGGGCAATCAGCCCCAGCATTTT.

This chain connects TRBV28 to TRBJ2-5, with D possibly matching TRBD2 (6 bases). This CDR3 has 16 residues. CDR1 and CDR2 from the germline V gene are MDHEN and SYDVKM. V gave up 3 bases and J gave up 1 base, with 15 bases separating them. Here the CDR3 reads CASSFPSSGLQETQYF. DNA for the CDR3: TGTGCCAGCAGTTTTCCCAGTAGCGGTCTCCAAGAGACCCAGTACTTC.

The V gene is TRBV11-2, the J gene TRBJ1-5; 8 nucleotides match TRBD1. V dropped 3 bases and J dropped 4; count of bases not matched to a gene: 5. Germline CDR1 and CDR2: SGHAT and FQNNGV. The CDR3 consists of 15 residues. In DNA form, the CDR3 reads TGTGCCAGCAGCTTGTCGGGACAGGTAAATCAGCCCCAGCATTTT. This gives the protein CASSLSGQVNQPQHF.

The chain combines TRBV7-9 with TRBJ1-2; TRBD1 agrees at 7 bases. The CDR3 is 14 amino acids. Looked up from germline, CDR1 is SEHNR and CDR2 is FQNEAQ (reference sequence). The trim removed 8 bases at V and 2 bases at J, leaving 8 bases unmatched. The CDR3 sequence is CASGRDSLNYGYTF. In nucleotides, the CDR3 is TGTGCCAGCGGAAGGGACAGCCTAAACTATGGCTACACCTTC.

The chain uses TRBV6-5 and TRBJ1-1; D possibly corresponds to TRBD1 (5 bases). Germline lookup yields CDR1 MNHEY and CDR2 SVGAGI. V was clipped by 7 bases and J by 5 bases, with 8 bases between them. This CDR3 spans 11 amino acids. CDR3: CASIRGTEAFF. CDR3 in DNA: TGTGCCAGCATCCGGGGGACTGAAGCTTTCTTT.

J is TRBJ1-1 and V is TRBV5-1, with TRBD1 matching over 8 bases. CDR3 length: 15 amino acids. The ends lost 2 bases at V and 0 bases at J; junction bases unmatched: 3. CDR1 SGHRS and CDR2 YFSETQ come from the germline V gene. This chain's CDR3 is CASSLGTGMNTEAFF. CDR3 sequence (DNA): TGCGCCAGCAGCTTAGGGACAGGCATGAACACTGAAGCTTTCTTT.

This chain connects TRBV11-2 to TRBJ2-7; D is unclear. Trimming removed 4 bases from V and 2 bases from J, with 3 bases in between. There are 11 residues in the CDR3. The germline V gene has CDR1 SGHAT and CDR2 FQNNGV. CDR3 in amino acids: CASSSAYEQYF. CDR3 in DNA: TGTGCCAGCAGCTCGGCCTACGAGCAGTACTTC.

This clone was detected only once. V is TRBV4-1 and J is TRBJ2-1; D possibly corresponds to TRBD2 (5 bases). V lost 3 bases to trimming and J lost 7 bases, with 16 bases between them. The CDR3 contains 15 residues. Looked up from germline, CDR1 is MGHRA and CDR2 is YSYEKL. Written as DNA, the CDR3 is TGCGCCAGCAGCCAGGTCCCCTCAGCGGAGAATGAGCAGTTCTTC. Amino acids: CASSQVPSAENEQFF.

V is TRBV5-1 and J is TRBJ2-7, with a weak D call TRBD2 (5 bases). The V end was cut by 7 bases, the J end by 5 bases, with 13 bases between. Germline V CDR1 and CDR2: SGHRS, YFSETQ. CDR3 size: 12 residues. The CDR3 nucleotides are TGCGCCAGCCAAGACTACTCGAACGAGCAGTACTTC. Its protein product is CASQDYSNEQYF.

The chain has TRBV10-2 and TRBJ1-1, with D unclear. V lost 4 bases to trimming and J lost 1 base, with 7 bases between them. Germline V lookup: CDR1 WSHSY, CDR2 SAAADI. This CDR3 spans 13 amino acids. The CDR3 sequence is CASSGFGNTEAFF. CDR3 coding DNA: TGCGCCAGCAGTGGGTTCGGGAACACTGAAGCTTTCTTT.

V gene TRBV19 combines with J gene TRBJ2-7, with TRBD1 matching over 8 bases. This CDR3 comprises 14 residues. The V gene end was trimmed by 7 bases and the J gene end by 6 bases; junction bases not matched to a gene: 11. In germline, CDR1 is LNHDA, CDR2 SQIVND (reference sequence). The CDR3 is CASTTGETGGEQYF. The CDR3 DNA reads as TGTGCCAGTACCACTGGAGAAACAGGGGGCGAGCAGTACTTC. Based on the CDR3 plus reference TRBV19 and TRBJ2-7, the full variable domain is DGGITQSPKYLFRKEGQNVTLSCEQNLNHDAMYWYRQDPGQGLRLIYYSQIVNDFQKGDIAEGYSVSREKKESFPLTVTSAQKNPTAFYLCASTTGETGGEQYFGPGTRLTVT.

V and J are TRBV7-9 and TRBJ1-2; 7 positions match TRBD1. Germline V CDR1 and CDR2: SEHNR, FQNEAQ (reference sequence). This CDR3 is built from 14 residues. Trimming removed 4 bases from V and 4 bases from J; junction bases left unmatched: 6. The chain's CDR3 is CASSSMTGFYGYTF. The CDR3 DNA follows: TGTGCCAGCAGCTCGATGACAGGGTTCTATGGCTACACCTTC. Filled out from reference TRBV7-9 and TRBJ1-2, the complete variable domain reads DTGVSQNPRHKITKRGQNVTFRCDPISEHNRLYWYRQTLGQGPEFLTYFQNEAQLEKSRLLSDRFSAERPKGSFSTLEIQRTEQGDSAMYLCASSSMTGFYGYTFGSGTRLTVV.

The chain employs TRBV19 and TRBJ2-7, with 8 bases fitting TRBD1. The trim removed 6 bases at V and 8 bases at J, leaving 6 bases unmatched. CDR1 is LNHDA and CDR2 is SQIVND in the germline V gene (reference sequence). The length of the CDR3 is 12 residues. CDR3 sequence (DNA): TGTGCCAGTAGAGGGACAGGTTGGAAGCAGTACTTC. Its protein product is CASRGTGWKQYF.

The rearrangement uses TRBV5-4 and TRBJ1-4, with D uncertain. Trimming removed 2 bases at V and 10 bases at J, with 12 bases between. The CDR3 totals 13 residues. The V gene's germline CDR1 is SGHNT and CDR2 YYREEE (reference sequence). The CDR3 DNA is TGTGCCAGCAGCTTAGGTGGTGCGGGAAAACTGTTTTTT. Amino acids: CASSLGGAGKLFF. The full variable domain, completed using reference TRBV5-4 and TRBJ1-4, is ETGVTQSPTHLIKTRGQQVTLRCSSQSGHNTVSWYQQALGQGPQFIFQYYREEENGRGNFPPRFSGLQFPNYSSELNVNALELDDSALYLCASSLGGAGKLFFGSGTQLSVL.

The chain has TRBV19 and TRBJ2-3; TRBD2 agrees at 7 bases. Looked up from germline, CDR1 is LNHDA and CDR2 is SQIVND (reference sequence). V lost 7 bases to trimming and J lost 8 bases; unmatched junction nucleotides: 6. The CDR3 runs 12 residues. CDR3 amino acids: CASTDPGGTQYF. The DNA for the CDR3 is TGTGCCAGTACCGACCCGGGGGGTACGCAGTATTTT.

The genes are TRBV10-3 and TRBJ2-1, with D perhaps TRBD2 (6 bases). The CDR3 consists of 14 residues. Germline CDR1 reads ENHRY; CDR2 reads SYGVKD. Trimming cost V 2 bases and J 4 bases, with 9 bases left between them. The DNA for the CDR3 is TGTGCCATCAGTGAGCCCGGGACTTACAATGAGCAGTTCTTC. Translation gives CAISEPGTYNEQFF.

V usage is TRBV6-5 and J usage is TRBJ1-2; D is undetermined. The germline V gene has CDR1 MNHEY and CDR2 SVGAGI. The germline V and J ends were trimmed by 5 bases and 6 bases, with 10 bases remaining between them. This CDR3 spans 12 amino acids. The DNA of the CDR3 is TGTGCCAGCAGTGGCCGGGAGCATGGCTACACCTTC. As protein: CASSGREHGYTF.

To note about this clone: At the DNA level, this CDR3 is encoded by other sequences in the same sample as well. V usage is TRBV6-1 and J usage is TRBJ2-5, with 8 positions matching TRBD2. The V gene end was trimmed by 4 bases and the J gene end by 4 bases; junction bases not matched to a gene: 2. Germline CDR1 is MNHNS and CDR2 is SASEGT. This CDR3 is 13 amino acids long. In nucleotides, the CDR3 is TGTGCCAGCAGTGGGGCGGGAGGAGAGACCCAGTACTTC. Its protein product is CASSGAGGETQYF.

J is TRBJ1-4 and V is TRBV6-1; D is undetermined. The CDR3 spans 14 residues. V was trimmed by 5 bases and J by 0 bases, leaving 7 bases between them. CDR1 and CDR2 from the germline V gene are MNHNS and SASEGT. The DNA of the CDR3 is TGTGCCAGCAGTTCCTTCTCAACTAATGAAAAACTGTTTTTT. Amino acid sequence: CASSSFSTNEKLFF.

This chain uses TRBV7-8 with TRBJ1-5; 8 positions agree with TRBD1. The CDR3 covers 16 residues. Germline-derived CDR1 and CDR2 are SGHVS and FQNEAQ. V shed 3 bases and J 1 base; nucleotides not matched to a gene: 5. The CDR3 nucleotides are TGTGCCAGCAGCTTGGACAGGGTTTGGAGCAATCAGCCCCAGCATTTT. This encodes CASSLDRVWSNQPQHF.

This chain connects TRBV4-1 to TRBJ1-5; D is perhaps TRBD1 (5 bases). Trimming took off 0 bases at V and 2 bases at J, with 8 bases between the two ends. Germline V gives CDR1 MGHRA, CDR2 YSYEKL. The CDR3 spans 15 residues. This chain's CDR3 is CASSQDIGGNQPQHF. The DNA for the CDR3 is TGCGCCAGCAGCCAAGATATAGGGGGCAATCAGCCCCAGCATTTT.

The V gene is TRBV28, the J gene TRBJ1-4; D is uncertain. The CDR3 consists of 11 residues. V was cut by 6 bases and J by 15 bases, with 14 bases left in between. Germline V CDR1 and CDR2: MDHEN, SYDVKM. CDR3 sequence reads: CASRSLRVMFF. The CDR3 DNA reads TGTGCCAGCAGGTCGCTTAGAGTAATGTTTTTT.

The gene calls are TRBV9 and TRBJ1-2; 7 bases map to TRBD1. V lost 4 bases to trimming and J lost 2 bases; unmatched junction nucleotides: 2. The CDR3 is made up of 13 amino acids. Germline CDR1 and CDR2: SGDLS and YYNGEE. This CDR3 reads CASSPTGNYGYTF. CDR3 DNA sequence: TGTGCCAGCAGCCCGACAGGGAACTATGGCTACACCTTC. Complete variable domain (other parts from reference TRBV9 and TRBJ1-2): DSGVTQTPKHLITATGQRVTLRCSPRSGDLSVYWYQQSLDQGLQFLIQYYNGEERAKGNILERFSAQQFPDLHSELNLSSLELGDSALYFCASSPTGNYGYTFGSGTRLTVV.